These 30 T cell receptor beta chains came from one sample sequenced in a study of Graves' ophthalmopathy and Graves' hyperthyroidism. RNA transcripts served as template for amplifying TCR beta CDR3 sequences. First-round RT-PCR employed HTBI primers, with a second-round multiplex PCR after it. TCRdb ran MiXCR on the multiplex PCR reads and lists one entry per CDR3 protein. The top ten hold approximately 44% of the sample, which has roughly 220,000 distinct CDR3 sequences, around 45% seen once. Source material: peripheral blood. The source is an adult man with Graves' ophthalmopathy.

This sequence joins TRBV29-1 and TRBJ2-6; D remains unclear. The germline gives CDR1 SQVTM, CDR2 ANQGSEA. V was cut by 8 bases and J by 0 bases, with 11 bases left in between. This CDR3 has 14 residues. CDR3 sequence reads: CSPQPSSGANVLTF. In nucleotides, the CDR3 is TGCAGCCCCCAACCTAGCTCTGGGGCCAACGTCCTGACTTTC.

This rearrangement joins TRBV7-8 to TRBJ1-5; D possibly corresponds to TRBD1 (5 bases). V shed 8 bases and J shed 3 bases, with 14 bases lying between them. The CDR3 runs 14 residues. From germline, CDR1 is SGHVS and CDR2 FQNEAQ. DNA for the CDR3: TGTGCCAGCTCACCGGGGGGACCCAATCAGCCCCAGCATTTT. Encoded protein: CASSPGGPNQPQHF.

This clonotype was seen only a few times. The chain joins TRBV6-5 to TRBJ1-4; D remains unclear. Germline V gives CDR1 MNHEY, CDR2 SVGAGI. Trimming cost V 4 bases and J 7 bases, with 4 bases left between them. The CDR3 length is 11 residues. CDR3 sequence (DNA): TGTGCCAGCAGTTTCTCTGAAAAACTGTTTTTT. Residues: CASSFSEKLFF.

The gene calls are TRBV20-1 and TRBJ1-6; the match to TRBD1 covers 10 bases. The CDR3 runs to 16 residues. Germline assignment: CDR1 DFQATT and CDR2 SNEGSKA (reference sequence). This CDR3 is CSASSPPRTGGSPLHF. CDR3 bases: TGCAGCGCCAGCAGTCCTCCCCGGACAGGGGGTTCACCCCTCCACTTT.

In its sample, this clonotype was seen many times. The J gene is TRBJ1-6, the V gene TRBV2; 11 nucleotides match TRBD1. Germline values: CDR1 SNHLY, CDR2 FYNNEI. There are 15 residues in the CDR3. The trim removed 3 bases at V and 9 bases at J, leaving 4 bases unmatched. CDR3 loop: CASSEGQGVTSPLHF. The CDR3 bases are TGTGCCAGCAGTGAGGGACAGGGGGTTACTTCACCCCTCCACTTT.

The genes are TRBV18 and TRBJ2-7, with 14 positions matching TRBD2. The CDR3 runs 18 residues. Per germline, CDR1 KGHSH and CDR2 LQKENI. V lost 3 bases, J lost 5 bases, and 12 bases stayed unmatched. CDR3 DNA: TGTGCCAGCTCACCTCGGAGACTAGCGGGAGGGCCCGCCGACGAGCAGTACTTC. This encodes CASSPRRLAGGPADEQYF.

This clonotype was found a few times. The V call is TRBV6-5, the J call TRBJ1-5; D remains ambiguous. Between the trimmed V and J ends, which lost 2 bases and 5 bases, there was a span of 13 bases. Germline V gene sequence: CDR1 MNHEY, CDR2 SVGAGI. CDR3 length: 15 residues. The CDR3 DNA is TGTGCCAGCAGTTACACTTCGGGAACCGATCAGCCCCAGCATTTT. As protein: CASSYTSGTDQPQHF.

This chain uses TRBV3-1 with TRBJ1-6; a possible D gene is TRBD1 (6 bases). The V and J ends lost 3 bases and 9 bases respectively, with 9 bases between them. The CDR3 is 13 residues long. Per germline, CDR1 LGHDT and CDR2 YNNKEL (reference sequence). The CDR3 bases are TGTGCCAGCAGCCACGGGACATCTTCACCCCTCCACTTT. It yields the protein CASSHGTSSPLHF. Complete variable domain (other parts from reference TRBV3-1 and TRBJ1-6): DTAVSQTPKYLVTQMGNDKSIKCEQNLGHDTMYWYKQDSKKFLKIMFSYNNKELIINETVPNRFSPKSPDKAHLNLHINSLELGDSAVYFCASSHGTSSPLHFGNGTRLTVT.

This clonotype came up a few times. V gene TRBV7-2 combines with J gene TRBJ2-2; D uncertain. V was trimmed by 5 bases and J by 7 bases, leaving 5 bases between them. The CDR3 sequence is 11 residues long. Germline V gene lookup returns CDR1 SGHTA and CDR2 FQGNSA. CDR3 bases: TGTGCCAGCAGCCACGGCGGGGAGCTGTTTTTT. The encoded protein is CASSHGGELFF.

The V call is TRBV6-6, the J call TRBJ1-1; TRBD1 matches 7 bases. The germline gives CDR1 MNHNY, CDR2 SVGAGI (reference sequence). V lost 10 bases to trimming and J lost 3 bases; unmatched junction nucleotides: 8. CDR3 length: 13 residues. CDR3 region: CAIRSGGDTEAFF. The CDR3 bases are TGTGCCATCAGATCAGGGGGGGACACTGAAGCTTTCTTT.

Comment on this clonotype: The conserved final phenylalanine or tryptophan is absent from the CDR3, which likely points to a read error. It is unclear where the CDR3 begins or ends on the DNA, so no DNA is shown, and the CDR3 is as TCRdb lists it. The J gene is TRBJ1-4, the V gene TRBV9; the table's D gene call, TRBD1, was not cross checked with the DNA. The CDR3 has 14 amino acids, counting both end residues. Germline V gives CDR1 SGDLS, CDR2 YYNGEE. The CDR3 region is CASSAPNSPLSHHA.

This clonotype has only one observation. The V and J genes are TRBV7-9 and TRBJ2-7; TRBD1 matches 10 bases. J gave up 2 bases and V 1 base, and 5 bases lay outside the gene matches. The V gene's germline CDR1 is SEHNR and CDR2 FQNEAQ (reference sequence). The CDR3 runs 16 residues. CDR3 DNA: TGTGCCAGCAGCTTAGTAGGAGGACAGGGGGCCTACGAGCAGTACTTC. It codes for CASSLVGGQGAYEQYF. The complete variable domain, with remaining parts taken from reference TRBV7-9 and TRBJ2-7, reads DTGVSQNPRHKITKRGQNVTFRCDPISEHNRLYWYRQTLGQGPEFLTYFQNEAQLEKSRLLSDRFSAERPKGSFSTLEIQRTEQGDSAMYLCASSLVGGQGAYEQYFGPGTRLTVT.

In this sample, this clonotype turned up a few times. V is TRBV19 and J is TRBJ1-3; D is undetermined. The CDR3 is made up of 13 amino acids. Germline CDR1 and CDR2: LNHDA and SQIVND (reference sequence). Here the CDR3 reads CAGTPSSGNTIYF. In nucleotides, the CDR3 is TGTGCGGGAACACCGAGCTCTGGAAACACCATATATTTT.

This clonotype occurred once. V gene TRBV4-1 combines with J gene TRBJ2-7; perhaps TRBD2 as D (5 bases). From germline, CDR1 is MGHRA and CDR2 YSYEKL. CDR3 length: 13 amino acids. V lost 2 bases, J lost 5 bases, and 10 bases lay in between. The CDR3 DNA follows: TGCGCCAGCAGCCAAAGAGGGTTGGACGAGCAGTACTTC. Amino acids: CASSQRGLDEQYF.

The chain joins TRBV9 to TRBJ2-7; 11 bases are shared with TRBD2. The CDR3 has 16 residues. The germline V gene encodes CDR1 SGDLS and CDR2 YYNGEE. Losses at the gene ends were 4 bases for V and 7 bases for J; bases not matched to a gene: 13. CDR3 region: CASSPTTGTSGWEQYF. The CDR3 bases are TGTGCCAGCAGCCCCACGACCGGGACTAGCGGTTGGGAGCAGTACTTC.

The chain couples TRBV28 to TRBJ2-7; a possible D gene is TRBD2 (5 bases). The CDR3 totals 12 residues. Trimming left V 5 bases short and J 7 bases short, with 12 bases between. CDR1 and CDR2 from the germline V gene are MDHEN and SYDVKM. The CDR3 spells CASSPITGEQYF. The CDR3 DNA reads TGTGCCAGCAGTCCCATTACGGGAGAGCAGTACTTC.

V and J are TRBV7-9 and TRBJ2-5; D gene ambiguous. The V and J ends lost 5 bases and 0 bases respectively, with 10 bases between them. The CDR3 extends over 14 amino acids. Germline V CDR1 and CDR2: SEHNR, FQNEAQ (reference sequence). CDR3 sequence: CASSQDTNQETQYF. For the CDR3, the DNA is TGTGCCAGCAGCCAAGACACAAACCAAGAGACCCAGTACTTC. Filled out from reference TRBV7-9 and TRBJ2-5, the complete variable domain reads DTGVSQNPRHKITKRGQNVTFRCDPISEHNRLYWYRQTLGQGPEFLTYFQNEAQLEKSRLLSDRFSAERPKGSFSTLEIQRTEQGDSAMYLCASSQDTNQETQYFGPGTRLLVL.

The CDR3 sequence: CASSPAGTELYEQYF. Here the CDR3 DNA reads TGTGCCAGCAGCCCCGCCGGGACAGAGCTCTACGAGCAGTACTTC. The chain recombines TRBV5-5 with TRBJ2-7, with 7 bases that match TRBD1. The CDR3 length is 15 residues. Looked up from germline, CDR1 is SGHKS and CDR2 is YYEKEE (reference sequence). V lost 4 bases, J lost 3 bases, and 10 bases stayed unmatched.

J is TRBJ2-7 and V is TRBV7-2, with TRBD2 matching over 12 bases. CDR1 is SGHTA, CDR2 FQGNSA, per germline. J gave up 2 bases and V 5 bases, and 4 bases lay outside the gene matches. This CDR3 is 15 amino acids long. The chain's CDR3 is CASSMTSGSPYEQYF. The CDR3 nucleotides are TGTGCCAGCAGCATGACTAGCGGGAGTCCCTACGAGCAGTACTTC. Full variable domain (outside the CDR3, taken from reference TRBV7-2 and TRBJ2-7): GAGVSQSPSNKVTEKGKDVELRCDPISGHTALYWYRQSLGQGLEFLIYFQGNSAPDKSGLPSDRFSAERTGGSVSTLTIQRTQQEDSAVYLCASSMTSGSPYEQYFGPGTRLTVT.

The chain carries TRBV3-1 and TRBJ2-2, with D unclear. Germline loops: CDR1 LGHDT, CDR2 YNNKEL (reference sequence). Trimming removed 8 bases from V and 7 bases from J, with 8 bases in between. The length of the CDR3 is 11 residues. The CDR3 is CASARGGELFF. In DNA, the CDR3 is TGTGCCAGCGCTAGAGGCGGGGAGCTGTTTTTT.

V usage is TRBV6-5 and J usage is TRBJ2-2, with 7 bases that match TRBD2. The germline CDR1 and CDR2 sequences are MNHEY and SVGAGI. After removal of 0 bases from V and 6 bases from J, the junction contained 4 bases not matched to a gene. This CDR3 spans 15 amino acids. As DNA, the CDR3 is TGTGCCAGCAGTTACTCGTCGGGAGGTCCCGGGGAGCTGTTTTTT. Protein sequence: CASSYSSGGPGELFF.

This clonotype was seen a few times. The genes are TRBV25-1 and TRBJ2-7; TRBD1 might be the D (5 bases). The CDR3 totals 14 residues. The V gene lost 6 bases and the J gene lost 3 bases, with 15 bases spanning the gap. Per germline, CDR1 MGHDK and CDR2 SYGVNS. In DNA form, the CDR3 reads TGTGCCAGCAGGGACCCAGGGAATATCTACGAGCAGTACTTC. The encoded protein is CASRDPGNIYEQYF.

The V call is TRBV9, the J call TRBJ2-5; D uncertain. The CDR3 loop spans 12 amino acids. The V end lost 5 bases, the J end lost 5 bases, and 10 bases lay between the germline ends. The germline gives CDR1 SGDLS, CDR2 YYNGEE. CDR3 sequence reads: CASSRSGETQYF. In nucleotides, the CDR3 is TGTGCCAGCAGTCGCAGTGGGGAGACCCAGTACTTC.

V gene TRBV6-5 combines with J gene TRBJ2-6; D call uncertain. The V and J ends lost 2 bases and 0 bases respectively, with 8 bases between them. The CDR3 is 16 residues long. Germline V lookup: CDR1 MNHEY, CDR2 SVGAGI. The CDR3 spells CASSYAGYSGANVLTF. In DNA, the CDR3 is TGTGCCAGCAGTTACGCAGGCTACTCTGGGGCCAACGTCCTGACTTTC.

This chain joins TRBV9 and TRBJ1-1; 7 bases fit TRBD1. The germline gives CDR1 SGDLS, CDR2 YYNGEE. After removal of 0 bases from V and 0 bases from J, the junction contained 8 bases not matched to a gene. The CDR3 has 17 amino acids. CDR3 in DNA: TGTGCCAGCAGCGTAGATCCGCAGGGGGGCATGAACACTGAAGCTTTCTTT. Its protein is CASSVDPQGGMNTEAFF.

The CDR3 sequence: CASSLVVLTSSYNSPLHF. The CDR3 nucleotides read TGCGCCAGCAGCTTGGTAGTCCTGACGAGCTCCTATAATTCACCCCTCCACTTT. The chain carries TRBV5-1 and TRBJ1-6; D gene ambiguous. V was cut by 0 bases and J by 0 bases, with 13 bases left in between. The CDR3 sequence is 18 residues long. The germline gives CDR1 SGHRS, CDR2 YFSETQ.

The gene calls are TRBV24-1 and TRBJ2-2; D not certain. V was clipped by 3 bases and J by 5 bases, with 9 bases between them. CDR1 is KGHDR, CDR2 SFDVKD, per germline. The CDR3 is 14 amino acids. CDR3 region: CATSDPHRTGELFF. CDR3 in DNA: TGTGCCACCAGTGATCCCCACCGGACCGGGGAGCTGTTTTTT.

This clonotype was seen only a few times. The V gene is TRBV7-9, the J gene TRBJ2-7; 9 nucleotides align to TRBD1. The CDR3 sequence is 14 residues long. Germline V lookup: CDR1 SEHNR, CDR2 FQNEAQ (reference sequence). The V and J ends lost 3 bases and 6 bases, in that order; junction bases with no gene match: 6. The DNA of the CDR3 is TGTGCCAGCAGCTTGGACAGGGGCCGTCCCGAGCAGTACTTC. Its translation: CASSLDRGRPEQYF.

The table lists this clonotype with a count of one. This chain uses TRBV12-3 or TRBV12-4 with TRBJ2-7; D is unclear. This CDR3 region has 13 residues. The CDR3 sequence is CASGLDGPREQYF. As DNA, the CDR3 is TGTGCTAGTGGTTTGGACGGCCCGAGGGAGCAGTACTTC.

The chain couples TRBV20-1 to TRBJ2-5; tentative D call: TRBD2 (6 bases). There are 13 residues in the CDR3. The germline gives CDR1 DFQATT, CDR2 SNEGSKA (reference sequence). In nucleotides, the CDR3 is TGCAGCGGGATCGGGAGCTCACAAGAGACCCAGTACTTC. The encoded protein is CSGIGSSQETQYF.